These T cell receptor beta chains were read from a single sample in a study of regulatory T cells in long-lasting Graves disease. Each CDR3 protein gets one entry after TCRdb re-called the multiplex PCR reads with MiXCR. The sample lists roughly 380,000 distinct CDR3 sequences, 15% to 18% occurring once. The sequencing here drew on peripheral blood mononuclear cells (PBMCs), taken at new diagnosis, from a patient treated with antithyroid drugs. The source of these receptors is a female donor with Graves disease. The CDR3 runs from the conserved cysteine through the conserved F or W. A D gene is named only where the DNA matches it firmly. Clone size appears in some rows only: once, few, many, or a class for an expanded clone.

CDR3 length: 12
V gene: TRBV5-1
J gene: TRBJ2-7
clone size: many
D gene: TRBD2
CDR3 DNA: TGCGCCAGCAGCTGGGACTACTCGGAGCAGTACTTC
CDR3 protein: CASSWDYSEQYF

CDR3 length: 16
V gene: TRBV6-2/TRBV6-3
J gene: TRBJ2-1
clone size: NA
D gene: TRBD2
CDR3 DNA: TGTGCCAGCAGTTTGACTAGCGCTATCCCCTACAATGAGCAGTTCTTC
CDR3 protein: CASSLTSAIPYNEQFF

CDR3 length: 16
V gene: TRBV5-1
J gene: TRBJ2-4
clone size: NA
D gene: TRBD2
CDR3 DNA: TGCGCCAGCAGCCCTCACCTGACTAGCGGGGAAAACATTCAGTACTTC
CDR3 protein: CASSPHLTSGENIQYF

CDR3 length: 15
V gene: TRBV6-1
J gene: TRBJ1-5
clone size: NA
D gene: NA
CDR3 DNA: TGTGCCAGCAAGGGGTGGGGGTTTCCCTTAGGGGCCCAGCATTTT
CDR3 protein: CASKGWGFPLGAQHF

CDR3 length: 13
V gene: TRBV29-1
J gene: TRBJ1-1
clone size: many
D gene: NA
CDR3 DNA: TGCAGCGTAGTCTTTATAGAGAACACTGAAGCTTTCTTT
CDR3 protein: CSVVFIENTEAFF

CDR3 length: 16
V gene: TRBV28
J gene: TRBJ1-2
clone size: many
D gene: TRBD1
CDR3 DNA: TGTGCCAGCAGTTTAATCTCGGGACAGGGGGACTATGGCTACACCTTC
CDR3 protein: CASSLISGQGDYGYTF

CDR3 length: 19
V gene: TRBV4-1
J gene: TRBJ2-5
clone size: NA
D gene: TRBD2
CDR3 DNA: TGCGCCAGCAGCCAAGAGAGAGAGACTAGCGGGGGGCCTAGAGAGACCCAGTACTTC
CDR3 protein: CASSQERETSGGPRETQYF

CDR3 length: 16
V gene: TRBV4-1
J gene: TRBJ2-2
clone size: NA
D gene: NA
CDR3 DNA: TGCGCCAGCAGCCATTACGGGGTCCCCCTCACCGGGGAGCTGTTTTTT
CDR3 protein: CASSHYGVPLTGELFF

CDR3 length: 13
V gene: TRBV10-3
J gene: TRBJ1-5
clone size: NA
D gene: NA
CDR3 DNA: TGTGCCATCAGTGAGGGAGGGGTTCAGCCCCAGCATTTT
CDR3 protein: CAISEGGVQPQHF

CDR3 length: 15
V gene: TRBV5-5
J gene: TRBJ2-7
clone size: NA
D gene: TRBD2
CDR3 DNA: TGTGCCAGCAGCTTTGGGACTAGCGGGGTCTACGAGCAGTACTTC
CDR3 protein: CASSFGTSGVYEQYF

CDR3 length: 14
V gene: TRBV20-1
J gene: TRBJ2-1
clone size: many
D gene: NA
CDR3 DNA: TGCAGTGCTGCCAATAGAGGCCTAAACAATGAGCAGTTCTTC
CDR3 protein: CSAANRGLNNEQFF

CDR3 length: 14
V gene: TRBV20-1
J gene: TRBJ2-2
clone size: many
D gene: TRBD2
CDR3 DNA: TGCAGTGCCCCCCTGGGGGGGATCACCGGGGAGCTGTTTTTT
CDR3 protein: CSAPLGGITGELFF

CDR3 length: 14
V gene: TRBV13
J gene: TRBJ1-2
clone size: few
D gene: NA
CDR3 DNA: TGTGCCAGCAGCTTAAAGGGGGGAGGTCGCGGCTACACCTTC
CDR3 protein: CASSLKGGGRGYTF